The clone carrying this T cell receptor (beta chain) was seen many times. Its target is unknown. This sample is drawn from a study of Graves' ophthalmopathy and Graves' hyperthyroidism. Investigators amplified TCR beta CDR3 regions from RNA transcripts. RT-PCR was first run with HTBI primers, then multiplex PCR in a second round. A single record per CDR3 protein comes from TCRdb applying MiXCR to the multiplex PCR reads. The table has 220,000 or so distinct CDR3 sequences, about 22% seen once; the top ten hold under 55%. General study points: The model achieved under 71% sensitivity and about 76% specificity for ophthalmopathy progression. The authors also found most expanded thyroid clonotypes above 0.001 frequency in blood.

The receptor was derived from a woman between 50 and 59 years old with Graves' ophthalmopathy. Material: peripheral blood.

CDR3 residues: CASTNVRSNNYGYTF. CDR3 sequence (DNA): TGTGCCAGCACCAACGTCAGGAGTAATAACTATGGCTACACCTTC. The chain combines TRBV6-5 with TRBJ1-2; D gene uncertain. Germline CDR1 MNHEY, CDR2 SVGAGI. The CDR3 sequence is 15 residues long. Trimming pared 7 bases from V and 1 base from J, leaving 16 bases between.